Below are 8 T cell receptor beta chains sequenced from a single sample in a study of blood T cell repertoires in COVID-19. The repertoire was sequenced with immunoSEQ multiplex PCR; TCRdb's copy has only in-frame clones and lacks some. This table has under 200,000 clones, 70% to 85% appearing once. Material for sequencing was PBMCs or T cells enriched from blood (not recorded which). The receptors originated from a woman aged 55-69 years with acute COVID-19.

This clone was found once. The J gene is TRBJ1-2, the V gene TRBV21-1. TRBV21-1 is a known pseudogene. The CDR3 runs to 17 residues. The CDR3 bases are TGTGCCAGCAGCTCTTGGACCGGGACTGATTTTTTCTATGGCTACACCTTC. Its translation: CASSSWTGTDFFYGYTF.

The chain joins TRBV4-3 to TRBJ2-1; 8 nucleotides align to TRBD1. CDR3 length equals 13 residues. The V gene end was trimmed by 6 bases and the J gene end by 9 bases; junction bases not matched to a gene: 7. Germline V gene sequence: CDR1 LGHNA, CDR2 YSLEER. CDR3 in amino acids: CASSRTGSAEQFF. The CDR3 DNA reads TGCGCCAGCAGTAGGACAGGGTCGGCTGAGCAGTTCTTC.

The chain is built from TRBV6-2 or TRBV6-3 and TRBJ2-7; no firm D call. Between the trimmed V and J ends, which lost 0 bases and 4 bases, there was a span of 10 bases. The V gene's germline CDR1 is MNHEY and CDR2 SVGEGT. This CDR3 is 14 amino acids long. This chain's CDR3 is CASSYSIARYEQYF. The CDR3 nucleotides read TGTGCCAGCAGTTACTCGATTGCGAGGTACGAGCAGTACTTC.

This CDR3 reads CASSRDREGTQYF. The DNA for the CDR3 is TGTGCCAGCAGTAGGGACAGGGAAGGGACCCAGTACTTC. The gene calls are TRBV6-5 and TRBJ2-5; 9 positions match TRBD1. The junction had 5 bases not matched to a gene; V was cut back by 5 bases and J by 7 bases. CDR1 MNHEY and CDR2 SVGAGI come from the germline V gene. The CDR3 has 13 amino acids.

The genes are TRBV10-3 and TRBJ1-1, with 9 bases aligning to TRBD1. CDR3 length equals 15 residues. The germline CDR1 and CDR2 sequences are ENHRY and SYGVKD. J was trimmed by 6 bases and V by 5 bases; bases with no gene match: 10. CDR3 in DNA: TGTGCCATCAGTAAAGCCGGGACAGGGCCCCCTGAAGCTTTCTTT. Its translation: CAISKAGTGPPEAFF.

The CDR3 DNA reads as TGTGCCACCAGCAGTCATGACAGCCTGGGGTTAATCTCTGGAAACACCATATATTTT. This sequence encodes CATSSHDSLGLISGNTIYF. The gene calls are TRBV15 and TRBJ1-3, with D maybe TRBD1 (5 bases). The V gene lost 3 bases and the J gene lost 0 bases, with 21 bases spanning the gap. CDR3 length: 19 residues. The germline gives CDR1 LNHNV, CDR2 YYDKDF (reference sequence).

The chain recombines TRBV5-6 with TRBJ1-2; D might be TRBD1 (6 bases). CDR1 and CDR2 from the germline V gene are SGHDT and YYEEEE. The CDR3 is 13 residues long. The V gene lost 0 bases and the J gene lost 8 bases, with 11 bases spanning the gap. The CDR3 here is CASSLEQGGGYTF. DNA for the CDR3: TGTGCCAGCAGCTTGGAACAGGGTGGGGGCTACACCTTC.

For the CDR3, the DNA is TGTGCCAGCAGTGCCGGGACTAGCTCTCGAAGCACAGATACGCAGTATTTT. Translation gives CASSAGTSSRSTDTQYF. The chain is built from TRBV2 and TRBJ2-3; 9 positions match TRBD2. This CDR3 comprises 17 residues. The V and J ends lost 4 bases and 0 bases, in that order; junction bases with no gene match: 8. Germline loops: CDR1 SNHLY, CDR2 FYNNEI.